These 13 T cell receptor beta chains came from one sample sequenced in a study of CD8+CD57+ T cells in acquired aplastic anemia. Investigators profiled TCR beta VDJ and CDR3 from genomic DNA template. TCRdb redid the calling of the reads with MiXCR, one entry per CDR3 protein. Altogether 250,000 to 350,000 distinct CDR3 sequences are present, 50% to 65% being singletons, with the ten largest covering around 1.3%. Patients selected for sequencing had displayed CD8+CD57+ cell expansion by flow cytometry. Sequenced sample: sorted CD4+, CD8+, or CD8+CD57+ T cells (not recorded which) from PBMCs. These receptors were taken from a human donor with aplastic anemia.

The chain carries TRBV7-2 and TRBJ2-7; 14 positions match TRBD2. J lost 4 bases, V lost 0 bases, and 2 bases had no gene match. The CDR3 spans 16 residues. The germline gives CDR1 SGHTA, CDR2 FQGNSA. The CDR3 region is CASSLAGTSGGYEQYF. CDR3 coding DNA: TGTGCCAGCAGCTTAGCGGGGACTAGCGGGGGTTACGAGCAGTACTTC.

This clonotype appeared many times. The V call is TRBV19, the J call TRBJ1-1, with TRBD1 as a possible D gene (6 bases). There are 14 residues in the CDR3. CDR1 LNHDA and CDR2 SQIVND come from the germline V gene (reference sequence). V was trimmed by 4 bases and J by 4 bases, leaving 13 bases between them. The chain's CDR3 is CASSNRERRTEAFF. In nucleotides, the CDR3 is TGTGCCAGTAGTAACAGGGAGCGGCGCACTGAAGCTTTCTTT. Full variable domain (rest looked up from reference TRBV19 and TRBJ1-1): DGGITQSPKYLFRKEGQNVTLSCEQNLNHDAMYWYRQDPGQGLRLIYYSQIVNDFQKGDIAEGYSVSREKKESFPLTVTSAQKNPTAFYLCASSNRERRTEAFFGQGTRLTVV.

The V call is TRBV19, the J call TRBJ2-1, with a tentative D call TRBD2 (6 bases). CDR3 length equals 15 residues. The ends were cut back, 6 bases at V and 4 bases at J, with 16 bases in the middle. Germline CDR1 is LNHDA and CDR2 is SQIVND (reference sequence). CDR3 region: CASSLVGGSYNEQFF. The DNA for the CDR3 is TGTGCCAGTAGCCTCGTGGGAGGCTCGTACAATGAGCAGTTCTTC.

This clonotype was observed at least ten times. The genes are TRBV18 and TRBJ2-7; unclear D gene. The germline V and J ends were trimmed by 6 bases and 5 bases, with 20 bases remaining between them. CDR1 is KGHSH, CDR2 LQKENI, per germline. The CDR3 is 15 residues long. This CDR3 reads CASSPSRSKQDEQYF. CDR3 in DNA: TGTGCCAGCTCCCCGAGCCGGTCTAAACAAGACGAGCAGTACTTC.

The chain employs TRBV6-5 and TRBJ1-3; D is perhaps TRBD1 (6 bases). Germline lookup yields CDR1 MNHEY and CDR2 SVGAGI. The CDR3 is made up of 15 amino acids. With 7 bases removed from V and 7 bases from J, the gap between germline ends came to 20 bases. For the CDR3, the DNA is TGTGCCAGCAATAAACTACAGGGATGGCTGAACACCATATATTTT. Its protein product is CASNKLQGWLNTIYF.

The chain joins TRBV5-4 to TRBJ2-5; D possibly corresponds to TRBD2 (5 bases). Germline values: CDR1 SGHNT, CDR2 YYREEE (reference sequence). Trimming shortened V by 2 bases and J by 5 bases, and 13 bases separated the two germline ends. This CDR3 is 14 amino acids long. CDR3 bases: TGTGCCAGCAGCTTAGTTGGGGTAGCGGAGACCCAGTACTTC. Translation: CASSLVGVAETQYF. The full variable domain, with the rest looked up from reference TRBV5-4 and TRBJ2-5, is ETGVTQSPTHLIKTRGQQVTLRCSSQSGHNTVSWYQQALGQGPQFIFQYYREEENGRGNFPPRFSGLQFPNYSSELNVNALELDDSALYLCASSLVGVAETQYFGPGTRLLVL.

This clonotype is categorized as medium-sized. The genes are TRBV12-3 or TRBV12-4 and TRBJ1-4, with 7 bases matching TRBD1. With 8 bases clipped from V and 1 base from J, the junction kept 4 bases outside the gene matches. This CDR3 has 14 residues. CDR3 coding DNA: TGTGCCAGCGGTCAGGGGGGAACTAATGAAAAACTGTTTTTT. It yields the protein CASGQGGTNEKLFF.

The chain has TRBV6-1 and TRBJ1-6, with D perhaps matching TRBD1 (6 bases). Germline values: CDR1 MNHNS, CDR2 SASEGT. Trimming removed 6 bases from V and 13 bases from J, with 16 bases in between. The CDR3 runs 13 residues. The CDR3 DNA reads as TGTGCCAGCAGCGGGACAATTGATCAGCCCCTCCACTTT. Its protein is CASSGTIDQPLHF.

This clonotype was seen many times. DNA for the CDR3: TGCAGTGCTAGTCACTGGACAGGGGCCGACAATGAGCAGTTCTTC. Translated, it gives CSASHWTGADNEQFF. The genes are TRBV20-1 and TRBJ2-1; 9 bases are a match to TRBD1. Trimming cost V 3 bases and J 5 bases; bases outside gene matches: 8. Germline V gene sequence: CDR1 DFQATT, CDR2 SNEGSKA (reference sequence). The CDR3 has 15 amino acids.

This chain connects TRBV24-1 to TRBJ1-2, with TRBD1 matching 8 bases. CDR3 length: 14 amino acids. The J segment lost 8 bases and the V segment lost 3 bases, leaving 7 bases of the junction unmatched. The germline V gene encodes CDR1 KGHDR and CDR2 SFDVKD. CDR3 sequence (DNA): TGTGCCACCAGTGATCCGACAGGGGATGGGGGCTACACCTTC. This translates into CATSDPTGDGGYTF.

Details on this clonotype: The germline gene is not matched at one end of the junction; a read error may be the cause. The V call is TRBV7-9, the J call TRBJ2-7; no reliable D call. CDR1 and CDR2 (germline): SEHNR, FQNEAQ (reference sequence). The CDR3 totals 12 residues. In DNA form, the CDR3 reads TGTGCCGGCAGCTTACTTGGGGACGAGCAGTACTTC. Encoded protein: CAGSLLGDEQYF.

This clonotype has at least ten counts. The CDR3 DNA follows: TGTGCCAGTAGTATAGAACATCCTATGTACAATGAGCAGTTCTTC. This encodes CASSIEHPMYNEQFF. The chain joins TRBV19 to TRBJ2-1; D ambiguous. With 0 bases removed from V and 4 bases from J, the gap between germline ends came to 10 bases. The CDR3 has 15 amino acids. CDR1 LNHDA and CDR2 SQIVND come from the germline V gene (reference sequence).

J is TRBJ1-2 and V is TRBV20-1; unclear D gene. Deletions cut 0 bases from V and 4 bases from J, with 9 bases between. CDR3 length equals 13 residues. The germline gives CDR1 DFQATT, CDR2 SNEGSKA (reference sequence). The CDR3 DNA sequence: TGCAGTGCTAGAGAGGGGAGAGGCTATGGCTACACCTTC. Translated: CSAREGRGYGYTF.